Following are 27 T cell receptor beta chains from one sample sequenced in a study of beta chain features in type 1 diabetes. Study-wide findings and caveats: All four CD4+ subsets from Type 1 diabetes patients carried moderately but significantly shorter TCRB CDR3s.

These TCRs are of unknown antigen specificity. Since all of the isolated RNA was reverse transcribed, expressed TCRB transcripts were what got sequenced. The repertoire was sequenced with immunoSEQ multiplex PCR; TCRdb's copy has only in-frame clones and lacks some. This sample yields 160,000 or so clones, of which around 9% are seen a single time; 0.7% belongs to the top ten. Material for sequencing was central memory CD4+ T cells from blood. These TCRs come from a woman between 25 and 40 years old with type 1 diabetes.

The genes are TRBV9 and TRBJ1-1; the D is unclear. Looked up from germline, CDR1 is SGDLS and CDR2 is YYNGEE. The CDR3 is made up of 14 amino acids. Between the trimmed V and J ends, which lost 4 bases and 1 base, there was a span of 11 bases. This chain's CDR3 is CASSPTGANTEAFF. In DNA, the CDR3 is TGTGCCAGCAGCCCGACCGGAGCGAACACTGAAGCTTTCTTT.

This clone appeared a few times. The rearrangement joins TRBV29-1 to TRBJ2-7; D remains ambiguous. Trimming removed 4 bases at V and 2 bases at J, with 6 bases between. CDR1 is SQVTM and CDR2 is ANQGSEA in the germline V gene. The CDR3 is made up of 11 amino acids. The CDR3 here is CSVAQTYEQYF. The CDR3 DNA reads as TGCAGCGTTGCGCAGACCTACGAGCAGTACTTC.

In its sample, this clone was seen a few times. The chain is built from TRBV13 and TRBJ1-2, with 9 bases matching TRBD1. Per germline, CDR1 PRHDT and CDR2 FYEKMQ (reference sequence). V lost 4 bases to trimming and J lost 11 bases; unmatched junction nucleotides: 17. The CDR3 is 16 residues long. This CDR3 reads CASSYTRDRDSPTYTF. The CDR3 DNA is TGTGCCAGCAGCTATACCCGGGACAGGGATTCTCCTACGTACACCTTC.

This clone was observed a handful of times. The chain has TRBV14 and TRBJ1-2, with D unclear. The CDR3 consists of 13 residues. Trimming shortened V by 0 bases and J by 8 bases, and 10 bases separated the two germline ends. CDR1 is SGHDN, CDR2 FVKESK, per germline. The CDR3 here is CASSQDPDLGYTF. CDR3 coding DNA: TGTGCCAGCAGCCAAGATCCCGACTTAGGCTACACCTTC.

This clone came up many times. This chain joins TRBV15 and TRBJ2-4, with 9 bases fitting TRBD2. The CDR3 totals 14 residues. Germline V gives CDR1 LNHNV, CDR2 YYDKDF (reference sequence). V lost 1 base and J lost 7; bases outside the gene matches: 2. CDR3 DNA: TGTGCCACCAGCAGAGGTGCGGGAGGGAACATTCAGTACTTC. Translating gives CATSRGAGGNIQYF.

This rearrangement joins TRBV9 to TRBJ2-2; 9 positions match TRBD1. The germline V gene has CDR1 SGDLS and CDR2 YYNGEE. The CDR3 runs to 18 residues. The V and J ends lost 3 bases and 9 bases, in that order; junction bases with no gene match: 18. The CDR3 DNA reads TGTGCCAGCAGCGCTTCCGGGACAGGGCGTGCTGGCCACCGGGAGCTGTTTTTT. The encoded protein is CASSASGTGRAGHRELFF.

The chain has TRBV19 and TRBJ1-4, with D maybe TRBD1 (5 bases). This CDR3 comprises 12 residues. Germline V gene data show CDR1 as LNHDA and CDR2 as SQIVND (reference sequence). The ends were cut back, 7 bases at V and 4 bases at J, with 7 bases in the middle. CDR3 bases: TGTGCCAGTATCGACAGTAATGAAAAACTGTTTTTT. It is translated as CASIDSNEKLFF.

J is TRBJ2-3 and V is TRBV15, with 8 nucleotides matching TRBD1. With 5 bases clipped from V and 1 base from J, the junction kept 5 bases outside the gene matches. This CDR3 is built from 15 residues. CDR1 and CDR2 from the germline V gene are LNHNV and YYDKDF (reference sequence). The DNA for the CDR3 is TGTGCCACCAGCCTGACAGGGGTCGGCACAGATACGCAGTATTTT. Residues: CATSLTGVGTDTQYF.

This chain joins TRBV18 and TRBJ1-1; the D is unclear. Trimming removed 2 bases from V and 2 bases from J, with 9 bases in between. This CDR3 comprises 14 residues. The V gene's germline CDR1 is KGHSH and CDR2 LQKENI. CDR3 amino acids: CASSPGADNTEAFF. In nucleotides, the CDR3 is TGTGCCAGCTCACCAGGCGCGGATAACACTGAAGCTTTCTTT.

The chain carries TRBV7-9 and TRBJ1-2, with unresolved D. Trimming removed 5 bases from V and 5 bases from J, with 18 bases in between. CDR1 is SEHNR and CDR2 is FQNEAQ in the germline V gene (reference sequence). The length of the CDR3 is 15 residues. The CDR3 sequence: CASSRRIEGRYGYTF. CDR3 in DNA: TGTGCCAGCAGCCGTCGAATAGAAGGGAGGTATGGCTACACCTTC. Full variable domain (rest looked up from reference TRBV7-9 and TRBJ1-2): DTGVSQNPRHKITKRGQNVTFRCDPISEHNRLYWYRQTLGQGPEFLTYFQNEAQLEKSRLLSDRFSAERPKGSFSTLEIQRTEQGDSAMYLCASSRRIEGRYGYTFGSGTRLTVV.

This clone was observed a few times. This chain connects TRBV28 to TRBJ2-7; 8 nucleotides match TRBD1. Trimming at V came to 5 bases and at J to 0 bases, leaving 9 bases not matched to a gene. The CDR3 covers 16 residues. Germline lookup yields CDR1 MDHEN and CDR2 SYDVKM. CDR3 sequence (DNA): TGTGCCAGCAGTGCCCAGGGGGCCCATAGCTCCTACGAGCAGTACTTC. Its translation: CASSAQGAHSSYEQYF. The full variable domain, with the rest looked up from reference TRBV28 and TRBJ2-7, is DVKVTQSSRYLVKRTGEKVFLECVQDMDHENMFWYRQDPGLGLRLIYFSYDVKMKEKGDIPEGYSVSREKKERFSLILESASTNQTSMYLCASSAQGAHSSYEQYFGPGTRLTVT.

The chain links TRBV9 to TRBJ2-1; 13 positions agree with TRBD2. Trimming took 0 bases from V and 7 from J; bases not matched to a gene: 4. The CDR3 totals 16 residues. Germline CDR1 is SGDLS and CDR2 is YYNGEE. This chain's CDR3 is CASSVGLAGGQNEQFF. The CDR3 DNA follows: TGTGCCAGCAGCGTAGGACTAGCGGGAGGCCAGAATGAGCAGTTCTTC.

DNA of the CDR3: TGTGCCAGCAGCACGCTCCGGGGGGCCGGGGAGCTGTTTTTT. This translates into CASSTLRGAGELFF. J is TRBJ2-2 and V is TRBV9, with 7 nucleotides matching TRBD2. This CDR3 has 14 residues. With V trimmed by 4 bases and J by 6 bases, 6 bases remained unmatched. Germline V gives CDR1 SGDLS, CDR2 YYNGEE.

The DNA of the CDR3 is TGTGCCAGCAGGACAGGGGACCACGAGCAGTACTTC. This gives the protein CASRTGDHEQYF. This chain connects TRBV6-5 to TRBJ2-7, with 8 nucleotides matching TRBD1. In germline, CDR1 is MNHEY, CDR2 SVGAGI. The CDR3 is 12 amino acids. Germline trimming cut 6 bases from V and 5 bases from J; bases unmatched to any gene: 3.

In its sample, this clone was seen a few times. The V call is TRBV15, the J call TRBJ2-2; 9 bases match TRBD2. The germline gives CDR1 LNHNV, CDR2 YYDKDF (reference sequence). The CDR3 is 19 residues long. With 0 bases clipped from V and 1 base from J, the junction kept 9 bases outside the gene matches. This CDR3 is CATSRDVAGVSGNTGELFF. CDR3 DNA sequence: TGTGCCACCAGCAGAGATGTAGCGGGAGTAAGCGGGAACACCGGGGAGCTGTTTTTT. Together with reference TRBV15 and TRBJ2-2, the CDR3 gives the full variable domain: DAMVIQNPRYQVTQFGKPVTLSCSQTLNHNVMYWYQQKSSQAPKLLFHYYDKDFNNEADTPDNFQSRRPNTSFCFLDIRSPGLGDTAMYLCATSRDVAGVSGNTGELFFGEGSRLTVL.

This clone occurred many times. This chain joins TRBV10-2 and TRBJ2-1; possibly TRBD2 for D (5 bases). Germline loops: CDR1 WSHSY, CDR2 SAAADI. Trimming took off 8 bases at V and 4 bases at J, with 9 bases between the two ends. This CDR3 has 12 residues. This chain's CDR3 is CASGLTYNEQFF. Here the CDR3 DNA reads TGCGCCAGCGGACTGACGTACAATGAGCAGTTCTTC.

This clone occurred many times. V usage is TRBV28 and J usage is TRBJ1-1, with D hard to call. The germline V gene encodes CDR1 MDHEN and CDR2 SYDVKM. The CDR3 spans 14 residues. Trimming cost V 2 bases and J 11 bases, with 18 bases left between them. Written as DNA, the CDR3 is TGTGCCAGCAGTTTACGGGCGGAGCGGAATGTCGCTTTCTTT. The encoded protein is CASSLRAERNVAFF.

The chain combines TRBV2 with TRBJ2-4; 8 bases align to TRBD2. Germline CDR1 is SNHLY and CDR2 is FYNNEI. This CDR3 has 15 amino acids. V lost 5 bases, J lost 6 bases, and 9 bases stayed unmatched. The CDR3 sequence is CASSLREGRGNIQYF. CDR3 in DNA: TGTGCCAGCAGTTTACGGGAGGGCCGCGGAAACATTCAGTACTTC.

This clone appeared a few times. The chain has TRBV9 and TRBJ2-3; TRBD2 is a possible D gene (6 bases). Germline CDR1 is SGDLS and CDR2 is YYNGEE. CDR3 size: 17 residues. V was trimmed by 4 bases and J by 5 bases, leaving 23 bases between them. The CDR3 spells CASSPLLRRAEEDTQYF. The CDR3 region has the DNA TGTGCCAGCAGCCCCCTATTAAGGAGGGCCGAGGAAGATACGCAGTATTTT.

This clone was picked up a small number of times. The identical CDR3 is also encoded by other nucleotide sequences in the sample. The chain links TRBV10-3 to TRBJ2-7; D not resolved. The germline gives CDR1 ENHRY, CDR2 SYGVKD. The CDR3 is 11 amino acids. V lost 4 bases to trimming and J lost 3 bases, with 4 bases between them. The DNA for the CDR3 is TGTGCCATCAGTGTCAACTACGAGCAGTACTTC. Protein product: CAISVNYEQYF.

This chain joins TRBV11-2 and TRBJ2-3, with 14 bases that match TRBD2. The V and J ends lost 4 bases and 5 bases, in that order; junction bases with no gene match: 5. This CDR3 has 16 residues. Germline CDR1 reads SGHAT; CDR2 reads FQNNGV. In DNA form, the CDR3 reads TGTGCCAGCAGCTCCGGGACTAGCGGGAGTTTAGATACGCAGTATTTT. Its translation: CASSSGTSGSLDTQYF.

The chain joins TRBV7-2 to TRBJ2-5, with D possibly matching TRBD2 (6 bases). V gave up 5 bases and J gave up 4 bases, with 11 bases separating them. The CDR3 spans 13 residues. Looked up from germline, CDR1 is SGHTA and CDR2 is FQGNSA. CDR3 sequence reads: CASSRLVAETQYF. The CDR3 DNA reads TGTGCCAGCAGCCGACTAGTCGCAGAGACCCAGTACTTC. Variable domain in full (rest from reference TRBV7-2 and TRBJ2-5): GAGVSQSPSNKVTEKGKDVELRCDPISGHTALYWYRQSLGQGLEFLIYFQGNSAPDKSGLPSDRFSAERTGGSVSTLTIQRTQQEDSAVYLCASSRLVAETQYFGPGTRLLVL.

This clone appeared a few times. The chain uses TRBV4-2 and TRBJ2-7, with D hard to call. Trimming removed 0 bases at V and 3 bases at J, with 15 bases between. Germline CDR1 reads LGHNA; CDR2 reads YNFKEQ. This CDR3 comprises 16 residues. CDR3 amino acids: CASSQDLGAGSYEQYF. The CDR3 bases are TGTGCCAGCAGCCAAGATCTAGGAGCTGGAAGCTACGAGCAGTACTTC.

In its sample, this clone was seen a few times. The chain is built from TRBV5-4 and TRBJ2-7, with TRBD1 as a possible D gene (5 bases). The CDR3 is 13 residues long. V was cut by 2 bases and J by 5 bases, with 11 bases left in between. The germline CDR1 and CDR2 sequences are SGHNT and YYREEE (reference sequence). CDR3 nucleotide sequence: TGTGCCAGCAGCTTACGGGCAGGGAACGAGCAGTACTTC. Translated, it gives CASSLRAGNEQYF.

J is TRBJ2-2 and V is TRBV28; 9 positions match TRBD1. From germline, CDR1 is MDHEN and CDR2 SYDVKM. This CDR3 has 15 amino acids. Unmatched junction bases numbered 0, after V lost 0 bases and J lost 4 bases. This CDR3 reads CASSLWTGGTGELFF. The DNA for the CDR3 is TGTGCCAGCAGTTTATGGACAGGGGGCACCGGGGAGCTGTTTTTT.

The CDR3 DNA reads TGCAGCGTTGAAGAGGGACAGCTATATGGCTACACCTTC. Protein product: CSVEEGQLYGYTF. This chain joins TRBV29-1 and TRBJ1-2; 7 nucleotides agree with TRBD1. V lost 0 bases and J lost 5; bases outside the gene matches: 3. This CDR3 comprises 13 residues. Germline V lookup: CDR1 SQVTM, CDR2 ANQGSEA.

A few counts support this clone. The CDR3 DNA reads as TGTGCCAGCAGTGAAACCCTAGCGGGAGAGACCCAGTACTTC. This sequence encodes CASSETLAGETQYF. V and J are TRBV2 and TRBJ2-5; 8 nucleotides align to TRBD2. Looked up from germline, CDR1 is SNHLY and CDR2 is FYNNEI. J was trimmed by 4 bases and V by 2 bases; bases with no gene match: 3. The CDR3 runs to 14 residues.